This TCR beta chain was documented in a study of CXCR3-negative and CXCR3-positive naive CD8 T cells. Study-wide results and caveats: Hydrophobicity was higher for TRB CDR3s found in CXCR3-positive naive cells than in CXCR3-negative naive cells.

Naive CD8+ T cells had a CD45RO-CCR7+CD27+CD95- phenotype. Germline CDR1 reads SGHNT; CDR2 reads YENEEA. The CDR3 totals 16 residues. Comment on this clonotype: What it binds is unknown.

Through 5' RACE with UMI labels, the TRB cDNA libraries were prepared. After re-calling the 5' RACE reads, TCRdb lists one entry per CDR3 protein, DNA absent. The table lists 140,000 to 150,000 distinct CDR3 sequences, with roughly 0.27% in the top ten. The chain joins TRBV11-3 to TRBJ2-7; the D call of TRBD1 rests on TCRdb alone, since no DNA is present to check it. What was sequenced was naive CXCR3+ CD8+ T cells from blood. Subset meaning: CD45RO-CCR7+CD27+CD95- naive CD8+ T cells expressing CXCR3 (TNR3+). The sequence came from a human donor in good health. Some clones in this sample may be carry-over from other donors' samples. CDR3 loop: CASSLRTGEKTYEQYF. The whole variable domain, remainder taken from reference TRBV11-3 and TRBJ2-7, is EAGVVQSPRYKIIEKKQPVAFWCNPISGHNTLYWYLQNLGQGPELLIRYENEEAVDDSQLPKDRFSAERLKGVDSTLKIQPAELGDSAVYLCASSLRTGEKTYEQYFGPGTRLTVT.